This TCR beta chain was observed in a study of shared clonotypes between healthy human individuals. The study, taken as a whole, reports: There were few donors, and this limited the genetic and exposure-history diversity represented.

All donors qualified as healthy HIV-negative adults and had experienced no recent acute infections or vaccinations. All of the donors resided in Nashville, Tennessee, and each was a Caucasian adult. The CDR3 covers 16 residues. Trimming took 7 bases from V and 6 from J, leaving 21 bases between them. Per the germline V gene, CDR1 is MDHEN and CDR2 is SYDVKM. Note on this clone: The antigen remains unidentified.

Deep-level settings were used for running the assay. Repertoires were generated with immunoSEQ multiplex PCR, while TCRdb's copy carries only in-frame clones and drops some. Among a few hundred thousand clones listed, approximately 97% were seen once. The receptor comes from a woman in her 30s in good health. The V and J genes are TRBV28 and TRBJ1-4; D might be TRBD1 (5 bases). The source material was naive CD4+ T cells sorted from blood. Specified subset: CD45RA+ positively selected. The CDR3 is CASTPSLGARDEKLFF. DNA of the CDR3: TGTGCCAGCACCCCTTCGTTAGGGGCGAGGGATGAAAAACTGTTTTTT.